The clone carrying this T cell receptor (beta chain) was detected only once. Its antigen is not identified. The data belong to a study of T cell clones after liver transplantation. As for the study in general: Three of eight recipients were HCV-positive; others had non-autoimmune, non-viral indications. Draws occurred before transplant, before withdrawal, and after complete or failed withdrawal.

General study findings and limits: In a couple of subjects, few donor cells limited the measurable donor-reactive repertoire.

This table comes from immunoSEQ multiplex PCR, and its TCRdb copy is limited to in-frame clones, with some not included. The sample records over 90,000 clones, about 86% being singletons. Here the sequenced sample was CD4+ T cells from blood, taken approximately 50 months after liver transplant. This TCR derives from a human patient who received a liver transplant. Some T cells may have originated in the graft donor.

The CDR3 coding sequence is TGTGCCAGCACCGGCGTCCAGGGCAATCAGCCCCAGCATTTT. It is translated as CASTGVQGNQPQHF. The chain links TRBV6-1 to TRBJ1-5; D call uncertain. Germline V gives CDR1 MNHNS, CDR2 SASEGT. V was pared by 7 bases and J by 2 bases, with 12 bases between. The CDR3 totals 14 residues.